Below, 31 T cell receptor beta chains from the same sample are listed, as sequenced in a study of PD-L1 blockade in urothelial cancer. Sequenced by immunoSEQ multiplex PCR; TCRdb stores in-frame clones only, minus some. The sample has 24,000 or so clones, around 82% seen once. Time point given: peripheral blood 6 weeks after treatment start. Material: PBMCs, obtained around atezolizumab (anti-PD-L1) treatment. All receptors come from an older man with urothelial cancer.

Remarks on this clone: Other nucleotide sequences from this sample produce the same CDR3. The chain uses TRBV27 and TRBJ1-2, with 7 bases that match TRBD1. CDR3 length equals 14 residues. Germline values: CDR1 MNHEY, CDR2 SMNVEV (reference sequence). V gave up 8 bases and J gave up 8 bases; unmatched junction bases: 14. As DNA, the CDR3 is TGTGCCAGCCGCTACGCTCCGGGACAGTCCGGCTACACCTTC. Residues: CASRYAPGQSGYTF.

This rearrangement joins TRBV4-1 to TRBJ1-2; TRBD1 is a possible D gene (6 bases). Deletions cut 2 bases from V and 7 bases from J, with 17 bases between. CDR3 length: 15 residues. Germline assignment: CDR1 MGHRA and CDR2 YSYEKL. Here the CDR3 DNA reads TGCGCCAGCAGCCAAAACGTTCAGGGGCTTGGTGGCTACACCTTC. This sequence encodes CASSQNVQGLGGYTF.

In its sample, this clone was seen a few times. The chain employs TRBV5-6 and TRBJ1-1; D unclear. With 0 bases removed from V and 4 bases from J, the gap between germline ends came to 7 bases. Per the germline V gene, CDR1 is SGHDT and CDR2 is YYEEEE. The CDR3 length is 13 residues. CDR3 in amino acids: CASSLEGGTEAFF. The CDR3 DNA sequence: TGTGCCAGCAGCTTGGAGGGAGGCACTGAAGCTTTCTTT. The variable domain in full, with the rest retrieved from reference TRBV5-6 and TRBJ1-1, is DAGVTQSPTHLIKTRGQQVTLRCSPKSGHDTVSWYQQALGQGPQFIFQYYEEEERQRGNFPDRFSGHQFPNYSSELNVNALLLGDSALYLCASSLEGGTEAFFGQGTRLTVV.

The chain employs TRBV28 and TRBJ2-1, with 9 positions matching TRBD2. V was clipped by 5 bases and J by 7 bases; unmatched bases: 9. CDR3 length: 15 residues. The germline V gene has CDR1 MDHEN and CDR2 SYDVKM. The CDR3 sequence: CASSLITSGQNEQFF. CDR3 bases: TGTGCCAGCAGTCTAATCACTAGCGGGCAAAATGAGCAGTTCTTC.

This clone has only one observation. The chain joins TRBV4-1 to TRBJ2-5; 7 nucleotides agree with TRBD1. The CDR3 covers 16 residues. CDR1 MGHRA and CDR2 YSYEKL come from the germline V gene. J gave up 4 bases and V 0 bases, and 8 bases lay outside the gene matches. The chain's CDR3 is CASSQETGDGGETQYF. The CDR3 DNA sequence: TGCGCCAGCAGCCAAGAAACAGGGGACGGTGGAGAGACCCAGTACTTC.

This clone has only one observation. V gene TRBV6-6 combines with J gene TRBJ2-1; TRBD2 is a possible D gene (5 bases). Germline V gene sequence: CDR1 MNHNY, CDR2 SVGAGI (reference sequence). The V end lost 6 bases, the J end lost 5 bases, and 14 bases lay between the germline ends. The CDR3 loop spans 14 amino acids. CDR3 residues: CASSESRRDNEQFF. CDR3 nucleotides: TGTGCCAGCAGCGAGTCCAGGCGGGACAATGAGCAGTTCTTC.

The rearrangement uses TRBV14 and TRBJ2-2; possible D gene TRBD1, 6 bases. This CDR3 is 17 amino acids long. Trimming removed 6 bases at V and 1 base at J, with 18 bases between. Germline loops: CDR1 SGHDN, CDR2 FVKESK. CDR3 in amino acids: CASSFSPGHMNTGELFF. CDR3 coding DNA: TGTGCCAGCAGTTTCTCTCCGGGACACATGAACACCGGGGAGCTGTTTTTT.

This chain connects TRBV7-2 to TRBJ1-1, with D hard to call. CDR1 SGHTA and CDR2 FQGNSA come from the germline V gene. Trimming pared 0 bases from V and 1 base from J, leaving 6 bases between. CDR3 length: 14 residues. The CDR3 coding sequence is TGTGCCAGCAGCTTAGCTTCAGGGAACACTGAAGCTTTCTTT. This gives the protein CASSLASGNTEAFF.

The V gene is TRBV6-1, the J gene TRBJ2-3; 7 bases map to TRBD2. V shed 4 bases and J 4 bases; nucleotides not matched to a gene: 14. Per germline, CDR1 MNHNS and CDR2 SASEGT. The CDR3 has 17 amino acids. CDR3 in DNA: TGTGCCAGCAGTGCCCTGGAGGCGGGAGCTTTGGCAGATACGCAGTATTTT. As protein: CASSALEAGALADTQYF.

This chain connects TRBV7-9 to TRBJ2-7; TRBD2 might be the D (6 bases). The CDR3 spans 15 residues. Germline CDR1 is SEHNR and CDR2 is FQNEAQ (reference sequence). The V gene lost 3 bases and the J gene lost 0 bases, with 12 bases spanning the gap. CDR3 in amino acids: CASSFSGGSSYEQYF. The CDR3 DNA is TGTGCCAGCAGCTTTAGCGGAGGGAGCTCCTACGAGCAGTACTTC.

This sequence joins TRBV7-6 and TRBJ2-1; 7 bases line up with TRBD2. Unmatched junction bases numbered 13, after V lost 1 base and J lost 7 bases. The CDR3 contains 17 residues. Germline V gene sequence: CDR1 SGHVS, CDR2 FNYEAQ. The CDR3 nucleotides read TGTGCCAGCAGCTTAGAAGGCGGGAGTTCCACCGGGAATGAGCAGTTCTTC. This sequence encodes CASSLEGGSSTGNEQFF.

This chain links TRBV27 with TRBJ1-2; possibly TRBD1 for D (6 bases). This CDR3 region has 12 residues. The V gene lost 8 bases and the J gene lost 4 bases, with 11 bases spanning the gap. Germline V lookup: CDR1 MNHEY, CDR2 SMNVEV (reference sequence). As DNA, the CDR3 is TGTGCCAGCGGAAGGACAGCCTATGGCTACACCTTC. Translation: CASGRTAYGYTF.

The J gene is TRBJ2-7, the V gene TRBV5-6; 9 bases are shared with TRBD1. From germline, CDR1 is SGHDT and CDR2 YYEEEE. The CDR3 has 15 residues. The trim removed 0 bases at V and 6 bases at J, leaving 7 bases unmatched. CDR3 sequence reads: CASSLAPGTGIEQYF. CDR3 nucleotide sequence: TGTGCCAGCAGCTTGGCCCCCGGGACAGGGATCGAGCAGTACTTC.

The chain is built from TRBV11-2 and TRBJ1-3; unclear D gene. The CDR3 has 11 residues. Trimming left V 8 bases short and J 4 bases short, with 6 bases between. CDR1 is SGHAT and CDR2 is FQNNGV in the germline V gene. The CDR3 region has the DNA TGTGCCAGCGAGGGAGGAAACACCATATATTTT. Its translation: CASEGGNTIYF.

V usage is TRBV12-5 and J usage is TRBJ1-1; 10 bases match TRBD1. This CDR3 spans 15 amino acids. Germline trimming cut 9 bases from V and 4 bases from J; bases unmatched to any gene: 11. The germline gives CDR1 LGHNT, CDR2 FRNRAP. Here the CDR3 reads CASIISGTGATEAFF. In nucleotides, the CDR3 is TGTGCTAGCATCATATCCGGGACAGGGGCCACTGAAGCTTTCTTT.

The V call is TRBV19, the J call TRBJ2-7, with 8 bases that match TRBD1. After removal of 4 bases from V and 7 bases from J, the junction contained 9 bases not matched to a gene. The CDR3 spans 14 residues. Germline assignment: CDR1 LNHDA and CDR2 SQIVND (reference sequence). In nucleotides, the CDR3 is TGTGCCAGTAGTAGGACAGGGCGACCTGGAGAGCAGTACTTC. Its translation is CASSRTGRPGEQYF.

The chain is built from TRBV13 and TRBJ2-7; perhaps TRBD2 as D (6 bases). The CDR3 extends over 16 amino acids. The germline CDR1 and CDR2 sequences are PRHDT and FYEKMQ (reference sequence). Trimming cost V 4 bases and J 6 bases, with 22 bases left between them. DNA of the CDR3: TGTGCCAGCAGCTCAACCGGGACTTCCGTCCTATCCGAGCAGTACTTC. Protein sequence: CASSSTGTSVLSEQYF.

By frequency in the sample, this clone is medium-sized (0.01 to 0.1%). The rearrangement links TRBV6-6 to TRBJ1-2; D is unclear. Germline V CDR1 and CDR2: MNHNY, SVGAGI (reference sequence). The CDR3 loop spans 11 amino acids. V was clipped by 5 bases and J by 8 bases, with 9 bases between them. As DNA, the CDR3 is TGTGCCAGCAGTCCAGGTGACGGCTACACCTTC. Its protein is CASSPGDGYTF.

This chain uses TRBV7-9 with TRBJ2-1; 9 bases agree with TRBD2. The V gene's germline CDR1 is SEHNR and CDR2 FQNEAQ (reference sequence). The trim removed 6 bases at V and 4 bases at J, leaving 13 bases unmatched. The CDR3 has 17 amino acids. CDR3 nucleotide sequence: TGTGCCAGCAGGACCACAGCGGGCGGGAGGGGTTACAATGAGCAGTTCTTC. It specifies CASRTTAGGRGYNEQFF.

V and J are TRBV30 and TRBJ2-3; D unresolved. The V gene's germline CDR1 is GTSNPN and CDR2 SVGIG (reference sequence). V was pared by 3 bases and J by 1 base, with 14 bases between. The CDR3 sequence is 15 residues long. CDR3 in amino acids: CAWSPVQVRTDTQYF. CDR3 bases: TGTGCCTGGAGCCCGGTTCAGGTTCGCACAGATACGCAGTATTTT.

The CDR3 sequence is CASSFLKPGNTIYF. CDR3 nucleotide sequence: TGTGCCAGCAGTTTTCTTAAGCCTGGAAACACCATATATTTT. J is TRBJ1-3 and V is TRBV6-6; D not resolved. V shed 4 bases and J shed 2 bases, with 9 bases lying between them. This CDR3 is 14 amino acids long. The germline gives CDR1 MNHNY, CDR2 SVGAGI (reference sequence).

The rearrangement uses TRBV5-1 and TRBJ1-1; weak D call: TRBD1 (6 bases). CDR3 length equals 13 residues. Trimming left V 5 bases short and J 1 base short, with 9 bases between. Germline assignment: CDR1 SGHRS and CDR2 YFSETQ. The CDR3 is CASRGQENTEAFF. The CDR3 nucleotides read TGCGCCAGCAGGGGACAAGAGAACACTGAAGCTTTCTTT.

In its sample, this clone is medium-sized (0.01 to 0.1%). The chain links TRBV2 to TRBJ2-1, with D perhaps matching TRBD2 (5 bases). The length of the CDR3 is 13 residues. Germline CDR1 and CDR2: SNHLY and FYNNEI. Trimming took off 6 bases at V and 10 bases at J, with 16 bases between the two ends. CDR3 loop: CASSVATWREQFF. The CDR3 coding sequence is TGTGCCAGCAGCGTTGCAACATGGAGGGAGCAGTTCTTC.

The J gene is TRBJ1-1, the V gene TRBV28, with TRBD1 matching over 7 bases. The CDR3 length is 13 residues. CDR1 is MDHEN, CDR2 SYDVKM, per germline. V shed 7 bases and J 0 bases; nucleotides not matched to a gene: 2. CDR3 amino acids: CASKQGLNTEAFF. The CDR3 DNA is TGTGCCAGCAAACAGGGGTTGAACACTGAAGCTTTCTTT.

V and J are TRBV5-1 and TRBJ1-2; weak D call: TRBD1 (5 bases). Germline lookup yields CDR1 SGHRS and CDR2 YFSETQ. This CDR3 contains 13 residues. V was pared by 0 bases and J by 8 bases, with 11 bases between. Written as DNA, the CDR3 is TGCGCCAGCAGCTTGGAACAGGCCCGAGGCTACACCTTC. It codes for CASSLEQARGYTF. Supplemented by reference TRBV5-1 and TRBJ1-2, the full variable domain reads KAGVTQTPRYLIKTRGQQVTLSCSPISGHRSVSWYQQTPGQGLQFLFEYFSETQRNKGNFPGRFSGRQFSNSRSEMNVSTLELGDSALYLCASSLEQARGYTFGSGTRLTVV.

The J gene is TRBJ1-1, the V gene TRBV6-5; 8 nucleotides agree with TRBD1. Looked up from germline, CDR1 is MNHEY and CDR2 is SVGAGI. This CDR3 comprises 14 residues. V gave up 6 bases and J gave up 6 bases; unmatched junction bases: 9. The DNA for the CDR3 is TGTGCCAGCAGACCTGGACAGGGACGGGCTGAAGCTTTCTTT. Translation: CASRPGQGRAEAFF.

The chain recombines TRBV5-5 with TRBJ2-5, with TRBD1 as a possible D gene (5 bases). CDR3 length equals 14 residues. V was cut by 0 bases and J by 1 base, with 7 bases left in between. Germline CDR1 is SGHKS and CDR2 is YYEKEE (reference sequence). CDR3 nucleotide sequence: TGTGCCAGCAGCTTGGAAGGGGCCCAAGAGACCCAGTACTTC. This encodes CASSLEGAQETQYF. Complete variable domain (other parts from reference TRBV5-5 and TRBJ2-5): DAGVTQSPTHLIKTRGQQVTLRCSPISGHKSVSWYQQVLGQGPQFIFQYYEKEERGRGNFPDRFSARQFPNYSSELNVNALLLGDSALYLCASSLEGAQETQYFGPGTRLLVL.

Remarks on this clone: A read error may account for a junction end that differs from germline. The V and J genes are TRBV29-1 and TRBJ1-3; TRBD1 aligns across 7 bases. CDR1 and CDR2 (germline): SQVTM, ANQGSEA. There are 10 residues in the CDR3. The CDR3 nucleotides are TGCAGCGTTGAGTCAGGGGACAGAATTTTT. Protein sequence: CSVESGDRIF.

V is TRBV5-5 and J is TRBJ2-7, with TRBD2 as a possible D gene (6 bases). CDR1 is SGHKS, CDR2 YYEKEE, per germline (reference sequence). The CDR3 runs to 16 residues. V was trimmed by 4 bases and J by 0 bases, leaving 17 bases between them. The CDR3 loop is CASSPTERGISYEQYF. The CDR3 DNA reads TGTGCCAGCAGCCCAACAGAACGGGGGATCTCCTACGAGCAGTACTTC.

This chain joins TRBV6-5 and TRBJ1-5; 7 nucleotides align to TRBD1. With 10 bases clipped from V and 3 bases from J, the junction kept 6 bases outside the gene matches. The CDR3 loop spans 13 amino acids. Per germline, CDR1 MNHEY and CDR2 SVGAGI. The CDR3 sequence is CATTTGPNQPQHF. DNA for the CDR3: TGTGCCACCACGACAGGGCCCAATCAGCCCCAGCATTTT.

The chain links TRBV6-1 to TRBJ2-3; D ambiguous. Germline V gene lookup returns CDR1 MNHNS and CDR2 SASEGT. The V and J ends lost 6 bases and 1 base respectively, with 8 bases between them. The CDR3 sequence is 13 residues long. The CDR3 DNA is TGTGCCAGCAGGGAGCCTGGCACAGATACGCAGTATTTT. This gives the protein CASREPGTDTQYF.